This T cell receptor beta chain stems from a study of Graves' ophthalmopathy and Graves' hyperthyroidism. For the study at large: Prior to any treatment, peripheral blood was collected at the time of initial diagnosis.

Study results and limitations: Blood repertoires reportedly contained most expanded thyroid clonotypes above 0.001 frequency.

This clonotype was seen repeatedly, ten times or more. The antigen remains unidentified. From germline, CDR1 is MDHEN and CDR2 SYDVKM. V was cut by 6 bases and J by 6 bases, with 14 bases left in between. CDR3 length: 13 amino acids. RNA transcripts served as template for amplifying TCR beta CDR3 sequences. Amplification began with first-round RT-PCR using HTBI primers, then second-round multiplex PCR was performed. TCRdb re-called the multiplex PCR reads through MiXCR, storing one row per CDR3 protein. The table shows 40,000 to 45,000 distinct CDR3 sequences, with about 50% occurring only once. The specimen sequenced was peripheral blood. This TCR was recovered from an adult man with Graves' ophthalmopathy. The chain joins TRBV28 to TRBJ1-1; D is possibly TRBD1 (6 bases). CDR3 region: CASRTTGIPEAFF. DNA of the CDR3: TGTGCCAGCAGAACAACAGGGATACCTGAAGCTTTCTTT.